These 14 T cell receptor beta chains originate from one sample sequenced in a study of identifying expanded T cells in peripheral blood. The repertoire was sequenced with immunoSEQ multiplex PCR; TCRdb's copy has only in-frame clones and lacks some. The sample shows 65,000 to 95,000 clones, less than 90% of them seen only once. The sample comprised blood. The receptors were sampled from a person aged 18 to 75 in good health.

V and J are TRBV7-2 and TRBJ2-7; TRBD1 matches 7 bases. This CDR3 spans 14 amino acids. Germline V lookup: CDR1 SGHTA, CDR2 FQGNSA. The trim removed 5 bases at V and 1 base at J, leaving 5 bases unmatched. The CDR3 sequence is CASSITGVSYEQYF. The CDR3, as DNA: TGTGCCAGCAGCATAACAGGGGTTTCCTACGAGCAGTACTTC.

This chain uses TRBV20-1 with TRBJ2-3; D call uncertain. The V end was cut by 5 bases, the J end by 6 bases, with 9 bases between. The CDR3 extends over 11 amino acids. From germline, CDR1 is DFQATT and CDR2 SNEGSKA (reference sequence). CDR3: CSAPTWDTQYF. The CDR3 coding sequence is TGCAGTGCTCCCACTTGGGATACGCAGTATTTT.

CDR3 coding DNA: TGTGCCAGCAGCTTATGGGCAGGGGGCCCTACGGGGGAGCAGTACTTC. The encoded protein is CASSLWAGGPTGEQYF. The rearrangement links TRBV7-2 to TRBJ2-7, with 8 bases aligning to TRBD1. Trimming took 2 bases from V and 7 from J; bases not matched to a gene: 13. The CDR3 loop spans 16 amino acids. CDR1 SGHTA and CDR2 FQGNSA come from the germline V gene.

In its sample, this clone was seen once. The CDR3 nucleotides are TGTGCCAGCAGCTTAATGACTAGCGGGAGATCCGGGGAGCTGTTTTTT. It encodes CASSLMTSGRSGELFF. This chain links TRBV7-2 with TRBJ2-2, with TRBD2 matching over 12 bases. This CDR3 spans 16 amino acids. V shed 2 bases, J shed 6 bases, and the junction held 4 bases outside the gene matches. Germline V gives CDR1 SGHTA, CDR2 FQGNSA.

Only one count was recorded for this clone. Other DNA sequences from this sample encode an identical CDR3 as well. The CDR3 region is CASSVRGGNYGYTF. DNA of the CDR3: TGTGCCAGCAGCGTAAGGGGCGGGAATTATGGCTACACCTTC. This chain connects TRBV9 to TRBJ1-2, with a tentative D call TRBD1 (5 bases). Per the germline V gene, CDR1 is SGDLS and CDR2 is YYNGEE. CDR3 length: 14 residues. Trimming took 1 base from V and 5 from J, leaving 12 bases between them. The complete variable domain, with remaining parts taken from reference TRBV9 and TRBJ1-2, reads DSGVTQTPKHLITATGQRVTLRCSPRSGDLSVYWYQQSLDQGLQFLIQYYNGEERAKGNILERFSAQQFPDLHSELNLSSLELGDSALYFCASSVRGGNYGYTFGSGTRLTVV.

The sample holds a few counts of this clone. The rearrangement links TRBV28 to TRBJ2-5; 12 nucleotides line up with TRBD1. Looked up from germline, CDR1 is MDHEN and CDR2 is SYDVKM. The CDR3 consists of 15 residues. V shed 3 bases, J shed 5 bases, and the junction held 4 bases outside the gene matches. The CDR3 here is CASSFGTGGWETQYF. CDR3 in DNA: TGTGCCAGCAGTTTTGGGACAGGGGGCTGGGAGACCCAGTACTTC.

J is TRBJ2-5 and V is TRBV7-2, with a tentative D call TRBD1 (6 bases). CDR3 length: 17 amino acids. Germline values: CDR1 SGHTA, CDR2 FQGNSA. Trimming left V 1 base short and J 2 bases short, with 17 bases between. The CDR3 sequence is CASSLGSAGVVQETQYF. The CDR3 DNA is TGTGCCAGCAGCTTAGGGTCCGCAGGGGTGGTGCAAGAGACCCAGTACTTC. The full variable domain, in which reference TRBV7-2 and TRBJ2-5 provide the parts outside the CDR3, is GAGVSQSPSNKVTEKGKDVELRCDPISGHTALYWYRQSLGQGLEFLIYFQGNSAPDKSGLPSDRFSAERTGGSVSTLTIQRTQQEDSAVYLCASSLGSAGVVQETQYFGPGTRLLVL.

V gene TRBV6-5 combines with J gene TRBJ2-3; D gene uncertain. This CDR3 is 15 amino acids long. The V end lost 2 bases, the J end lost 0 bases, and 9 bases lay between the germline ends. Germline-derived CDR1 and CDR2 are MNHEY and SVGAGI. The CDR3 DNA reads TGTGCCAGCAGTTACGGGTCCAGGAGCACAGATACGCAGTATTTT. Its translation: CASSYGSRSTDTQYF.

This clone has a handful of counts. V usage is TRBV6-6 and J usage is TRBJ2-1; weak D call: TRBD1 (5 bases). The CDR3 sequence is 16 residues long. Germline V gene data show CDR1 as MNHNY and CDR2 as SVGAGI (reference sequence). V gave up 3 bases and J gave up 5 bases, with 17 bases separating them. CDR3 region: CASSYISGQLDNEQFF. CDR3 coding DNA: TGTGCCAGCAGTTATATTTCCGGACAACTGGACAATGAGCAGTTCTTC.

This clone has a single count. The CDR3 here is CASSFRGRGFAFDTQYF. In nucleotides, the CDR3 is TGTGCCAGCAGCTTCCGGGGAAGGGGGTTTGCTTTCGATACGCAGTATTTT. This chain joins TRBV5-6 and TRBJ2-3; D possibly corresponds to TRBD1 (6 bases). The CDR3 has 17 amino acids. The germline V and J ends were trimmed by 2 bases and 6 bases, with 22 bases remaining between them. Germline values: CDR1 SGHDT, CDR2 YYEEEE.

In its sample, this clone is medium-sized (0.01 to 0.1%). This sequence joins TRBV28 and TRBJ2-1, with D unclear. CDR1 and CDR2 from the germline V gene are MDHEN and SYDVKM. V dropped 2 bases and J dropped 4 bases, with 3 bases sitting between them. The CDR3 sequence is 12 residues long. Written as DNA, the CDR3 is TGTGCCAGCAGTTTAGAGTACAATGAGCAGTTCTTC. As protein: CASSLEYNEQFF.

The chain links TRBV11-2 to TRBJ2-5; TRBD1 or TRBD2 may be the D gene (5 bases each). Trimming removed 0 bases at V and 3 bases at J, with 11 bases between. CDR1 SGHAT and CDR2 FQNNGV come from the germline V gene. The CDR3 is 15 residues long. The CDR3 DNA reads as TGTGCCAGCAGCTTAGACCCCGGGACGGAAGAGACCCAGTACTTC. Amino acids: CASSLDPGTEETQYF.

The chain is built from TRBV5-6 and TRBJ2-7; TRBD2 matches at 11 bases. The CDR3 runs 15 residues. Trimming cost V 0 bases and J 3 bases; bases outside gene matches: 2. CDR1 is SGHDT, CDR2 YYEEEE, per germline. CDR3 nucleotides: TGTGCCAGCAGCTTGGGGACTAGCGGGCTCTACGAGCAGTACTTC. It is translated as CASSLGTSGLYEQYF.

J is TRBJ2-1 and V is TRBV7-2; 7 nucleotides line up with TRBD1. V gave up 2 bases and J gave up 9 bases; unmatched junction bases: 7. The length of the CDR3 is 14 residues. Germline loops: CDR1 SGHTA, CDR2 FQGNSA. CDR3 sequence (DNA): TGTGCCAGCAGCTTAAAACGCTCAGGGGGTGAGCAGTTCTTC. Translated: CASSLKRSGGEQFF.